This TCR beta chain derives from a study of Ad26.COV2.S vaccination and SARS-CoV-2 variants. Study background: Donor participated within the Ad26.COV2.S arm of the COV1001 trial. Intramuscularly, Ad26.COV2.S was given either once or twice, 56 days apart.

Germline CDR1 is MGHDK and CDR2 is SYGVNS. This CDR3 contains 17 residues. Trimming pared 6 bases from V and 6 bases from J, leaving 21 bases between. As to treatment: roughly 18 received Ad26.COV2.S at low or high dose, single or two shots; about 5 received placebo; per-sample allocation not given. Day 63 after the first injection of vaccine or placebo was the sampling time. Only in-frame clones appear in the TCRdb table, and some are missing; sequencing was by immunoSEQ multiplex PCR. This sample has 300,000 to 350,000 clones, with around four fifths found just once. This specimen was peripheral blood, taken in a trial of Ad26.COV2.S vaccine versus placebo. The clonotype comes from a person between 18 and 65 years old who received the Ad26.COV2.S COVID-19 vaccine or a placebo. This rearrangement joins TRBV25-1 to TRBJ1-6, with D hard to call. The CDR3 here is CASRGLWAGGSNSPLHF. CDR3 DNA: TGTGCCAGCAGGGGGTTGTGGGCAGGAGGGTCTAATTCACCCCTCCACTTT.